This T cell receptor beta chain was identified in a study of T cells in localized non-small cell lung cancer. Germline CDR1 reads SNHLY; CDR2 reads FYNNEI. This CDR3 region has 15 residues. V gave up 5 bases and J gave up 2 bases, with 10 bases separating them. Generated by immunoSEQ multiplex PCR, the TCRdb table keeps only in-frame clones and is missing some. This table holds around 20,000 clones, roughly nine tenths found once. Study-wide results and limits: Uninvolved adjacent lung, not tumor, had the highest T cell clonality. Across samples, adjacent lung featured a median approximately 60 of the top 100 tumor clones. Heterogeneity within the tumor remains possible, as just one region underwent sequencing.

Worth noting for this clone: No antigen is known for it.

The sample here was peripheral blood, taken before any cancer treatment. This clonotype was obtained from a woman aged 35 to 70 with stage I lung adenocarcinoma. The chain joins TRBV2 to TRBJ1-6; maybe TRBD1 (5 bases). CDR3 DNA sequence: TGTGCCAGCAGTACGACAGAGGCCTATAATTCACCCCTCCACTTT. This sequence encodes CASSTTEAYNSPLHF.